Below, 9 T cell receptor beta chains from the same sample are listed, as sequenced in a study of technical replicates of blood from several donors. Profiled with immunoSEQ multiplex PCR; TCRdb holds only in-frame clones, not every one. The data show 55,000 to 85,000 clones, around 97% seen once. Input material: T cells isolated from PBMCs. These receptors were taken from a human donor in good health.

This clone is a singleton in its sample. The V gene is TRBV7-3, the J gene TRBJ2-6; the D is unclear. Germline lookup yields CDR1 SGHTA and CDR2 FQGTGA. The V and J ends lost 2 bases and 1 base respectively, with 6 bases between them. The CDR3 loop spans 15 amino acids. DNA of the CDR3: TGTGCCAGCAGCTTATCCCTATCTGGGGCCAACGTCCTGACTTTC. This sequence encodes CASSLSLSGANVLTF. The full variable domain, in which reference TRBV7-3 and TRBJ2-6 provide the parts outside the CDR3, is GAGVSQTPSNKVTEKGKYVELRCDPISGHTALYWYRQSLGQGPEFLIYFQGTGAADDSGLPNDRFFAVRPEGSVSTLKIQRTERGDSAVYLCASSLSLSGANVLTFGAGSRLTVL.

The V and J genes are TRBV25-1 and TRBJ1-1, with unresolved D. Germline V gene data show CDR1 as MGHDK and CDR2 as SYGVNS. V lost 3 bases and J 11 bases, leaving 10 bases between the germline ends. The CDR3 runs to 11 residues. The CDR3 DNA follows: TGTGCCAGCAGTGACAGTTGGGCGGCTTTCTTT. Protein product: CASSDSWAAFF.

This chain links TRBV4-1 with TRBJ2-3; 9 bases map to TRBD2. Trimming removed 5 bases from V and 1 base from J; junction bases left unmatched: 7. CDR1 and CDR2 (germline): MGHRA, YSYEKL. CDR3 size: 16 residues. The CDR3 region is CASSGPSSGGTDTQYF. As DNA, the CDR3 is TGCGCCAGCAGCGGTCCCTCTAGCGGGGGCACAGATACGCAGTATTTT.

The V call is TRBV5-1, the J call TRBJ1-1; D might be TRBD1 (5 bases). The CDR3 extends over 14 amino acids. Germline assignment: CDR1 SGHRS and CDR2 YFSETQ. V was cut by 0 bases and J by 3 bases, with 9 bases left in between. CDR3 nucleotides: TGCGCCAGCAGCTTGGCTGTGGGGCACACTGAAGCTTTCTTT. Translation gives CASSLAVGHTEAFF.

In this sample, this clone turned up a few times. This chain connects TRBV28 to TRBJ2-3; TRBD2 matches 13 bases. With 6 bases clipped from V and 1 base from J, the junction kept 13 bases outside the gene matches. The length of the CDR3 is 19 residues. CDR1 is MDHEN, CDR2 SYDVKM, per germline. The CDR3 nucleotides are TGTGCCAGCAGAACCGGGGGACTAGCGGGATGGTTGGGCACAGATACGCAGTATTTT. This sequence encodes CASRTGGLAGWLGTDTQYF. The full variable domain, in which reference TRBV28 and TRBJ2-3 provide the parts outside the CDR3, is DVKVTQSSRYLVKRTGEKVFLECVQDMDHENMFWYRQDPGLGLRLIYFSYDVKMKEKGDIPEGYSVSREKKERFSLILESASTNQTSMYLCASRTGGLAGWLGTDTQYFGPGTRLTVL.

V and J are TRBV28 and TRBJ1-5; TRBD1 is a possible D gene (6 bases). The V end lost 6 bases, the J end lost 7 bases, and 25 bases lay between the germline ends. Germline V gives CDR1 MDHEN, CDR2 SYDVKM. This CDR3 is built from 17 residues. CDR3 DNA: TGTGCCAGCAGCCGTCCACCCTTTACAGGGTACAGCCAGCCCCAGCATTTT. This translates into CASSRPPFTGYSQPQHF.

The CDR3 DNA reads as TGCGCCAGCAGCCCCCTGGGACAGGTCGTGCAGGGGGAGCTGTTTTTT. Its translation: CASSPLGQVVQGELFF. This chain joins TRBV4-1 and TRBJ2-2; 8 nucleotides line up with TRBD1. The V gene's germline CDR1 is MGHRA and CDR2 YSYEKL. The CDR3 is made up of 16 amino acids. The V segment lost 4 bases and the J segment 8 bases; nucleotides outside the gene matches: 12.

The count of this clone is one. CDR3 coding DNA: TGTGCCATCACCAAGGGACTAGCGGGCTACGAGCAGTACTTC. The encoded protein is CAITKGLAGYEQYF. The chain combines TRBV10-3 with TRBJ2-7; TRBD2 matches at 12 bases. V trimming: 7 bases; J trimming: 3 bases; junction bases outside the gene matches: 4. Germline lookup yields CDR1 ENHRY and CDR2 SYGVKD. The CDR3 is made up of 14 amino acids.

The V and J genes are TRBV28 and TRBJ1-5; D may be TRBD1 (6 bases). Germline CDR1 and CDR2: MDHEN and SYDVKM. The V and J ends lost 6 bases and 4 bases respectively, with 16 bases between them. The CDR3 extends over 15 amino acids. In DNA, the CDR3 is TGTGCCAGCAGGGGGGGAGGGGGTTGGAATCAGCCCCAGCATTTT. Its translation: CASRGGGGWNQPQHF.